This T cell receptor beta chain was profiled in a study of blood T cells in healthy people across ages. CDR1 is DFQATT and CDR2 is SNEGSKA in the germline V gene (reference sequence). The CDR3 length is 14 residues. V lost 6 bases, J lost 4 bases, and 7 bases stayed unmatched. This clonotype came up a few times. The authors ran a second PCR of about 7 to 11 cycles using a sample-barcoded 5' primer and a J-beta primer mix. TCRdb reprocessed the 5' RACE reads via MiXCR and lists one record per CDR3 protein. Altogether roughly 1,500,000 distinct CDR3 sequences are present, about 35% being singletons, with the ten largest covering 11%.

Sequenced: blood. The receptor comes from a woman in her thirties in good health. This rearrangement joins TRBV20-1 to TRBJ2-1, with 9 bases fitting TRBD2. CDR3 bases: TGCAGTGCCCGACTAGCGGAGACTTACAATGAGCAGTTCTTC. Translation: CSARLAETYNEQFF.